Each of the 17 T cell receptor beta chains below was sequenced from the same sample in a study of T cells after posttransplantation cyclophosphamide. Treatment was busulfan-fludarabine conditioning, a marrow graft, and cyclophosphamide on days +3 and +4. Only in-frame clones appear in the TCRdb table, and some are missing; sequencing was by immunoSEQ multiplex PCR. Of about 10,000 clones listed, approximately 78% were seen once; the top ten hold 15%. The material sequenced was PBMCs, taken 1,900 to 2,000 days after a stem cell transplant with posttransplant cyclophosphamide. Receptor source: a female patient in her thirties or forties who received an allogeneic stem cell transplant from a related donor, was CMV-positive, and had no GVHD. A share of the T cells may be of graft donor origin.

The rearrangement links TRBV7-2 to TRBJ2-1, with 14 bases matching TRBD2. V gave up 5 bases and J gave up 6 bases; unmatched junction bases: 3. The CDR3 runs 15 residues. Germline V CDR1 and CDR2: SGHTA, FQGNSA. Written as DNA, the CDR3 is TGTGCCAGCAGCCTTGGACTAGCGGGGGGCAATGAGCAGTTCTTC. It translates to CASSLGLAGGNEQFF.

The chain links TRBV28 to TRBJ1-6; the D gene is possibly TRBD1 (5 bases). This CDR3 spans 16 amino acids. Germline CDR1 is MDHEN and CDR2 is SYDVKM. Trimming shortened V by 4 bases and J by 8 bases, and 18 bases separated the two germline ends. As DNA, the CDR3 is TGTGCCAGCAGTTGGGACCCGGGACTACCTGATTCACCCCTCCACTTT. Translating gives CASSWDPGLPDSPLHF.

The chain employs TRBV2 and TRBJ1-1; 8 bases agree with TRBD1. CDR3 size: 13 residues. Germline lookup yields CDR1 SNHLY and CDR2 FYNNEI. The ends lost 8 bases at V and 1 base at J; junction bases unmatched: 3. CDR3 amino acids: CASQDRGNTEAFF. In DNA, the CDR3 is TGTGCCAGCCAAGACAGGGGGAACACTGAAGCTTTCTTT.

The chain recombines TRBV4-2 with TRBJ1-1, with 8 bases lining up with TRBD1. The CDR3 loop spans 13 amino acids. Germline V gene lookup returns CDR1 LGHNA and CDR2 YNFKEQ. The J segment lost 10 bases and the V segment lost 4 bases, leaving 8 bases of the junction unmatched. This chain's CDR3 is CASSPIAGGRAFF. The CDR3 DNA sequence: TGTGCCAGCAGCCCTATAGCAGGGGGCAGAGCTTTCTTT.

V and J are TRBV7-9 and TRBJ2-3; 8 bases line up with TRBD1. This CDR3 is built from 14 residues. Germline V gene data show CDR1 as SEHNR and CDR2 as FQNEAQ (reference sequence). The junction had 8 bases not matched to a gene; V was cut back by 6 bases and J by 6 bases. CDR3 in DNA: TGTGCCAGCAGGTCCTACCGGGACAGGGATACGCAGTATTTT. It is translated as CASRSYRDRDTQYF.

This chain joins TRBV2 and TRBJ2-5, with D perhaps TRBD1 (6 bases). Trimming left V 6 bases short and J 1 base short, with 15 bases between. The CDR3 spans 15 residues. Germline lookup yields CDR1 SNHLY and CDR2 FYNNEI. CDR3 loop: CASSGAWTAQETQYF. CDR3 coding DNA: TGTGCCAGCAGCGGCGCCTGGACAGCCCAAGAGACCCAGTACTTC.

This clone appeared a few times. The chain uses TRBV7-3 and TRBJ1-3, with TRBD1 matching 7 bases. There are 15 residues in the CDR3. The J segment lost 1 base and the V segment lost 3 bases, leaving 3 bases of the junction unmatched. Germline CDR1 and CDR2: SGHTA and FQGTGA. The CDR3 spells CASSFQGESGNTIYF. The CDR3 DNA follows: TGTGCCAGCAGCTTCCAGGGGGAATCTGGAAACACCATATATTTT. Variable domain in full (rest from reference TRBV7-3 and TRBJ1-3): GAGVSQTPSNKVTEKGKYVELRCDPISGHTALYWYRQSLGQGPEFLIYFQGTGAADDSGLPNDRFFAVRPEGSVSTLKIQRTERGDSAVYLCASSFQGESGNTIYFGEGSWLTVV.

V and J are TRBV27 and TRBJ1-5; a possible D gene is TRBD1 (5 bases). Germline V lookup: CDR1 MNHEY, CDR2 SMNVEV (reference sequence). This CDR3 is 14 amino acids long. V lost 6 bases to trimming and J lost 3 bases, with 12 bases between them. The CDR3 DNA sequence: TGTGCCAGCAGACTACGACAGTACAATCAGCCCCAGCATTTT. It translates to CASRLRQYNQPQHF.

The chain is built from TRBV28 and TRBJ2-3; TRBD2 might be the D (6 bases). Germline CDR1 MDHEN, CDR2 SYDVKM. The CDR3 has 14 residues. V dropped 2 bases and J dropped 1 base, with 7 bases sitting between them. The CDR3: CASSLPGGTDTQYF. The CDR3 region has the DNA TGTGCCAGCAGTTTACCGGGGGGCACAGATACGCAGTATTTT.

This clone was seen more than once but under ten times. The rearrangement uses TRBV5-1 and TRBJ1-6; 9 bases map to TRBD1. Germline V gives CDR1 SGHRS, CDR2 YFSETQ. V lost 4 bases and J lost 5; bases outside the gene matches: 7. The CDR3 spans 16 residues. CDR3 nucleotides: TGCGCCAGCAGCCGCTCGGACAGGGGAGATAATTCACCCCTCCACTTT. Residues: CASSRSDRGDNSPLHF.

The CDR3 DNA reads TGTGCCAGTAGTCGGACAGCAGGCCCCGGGGAGCTGTTTTTT. Its protein product is CASSRTAGPGELFF. The chain uses TRBV19 and TRBJ2-2, with D possibly matching TRBD1 (6 bases). The length of the CDR3 is 14 residues. Per the germline V gene, CDR1 is LNHDA and CDR2 is SQIVND (reference sequence). Between the trimmed V and J ends, which lost 5 bases and 6 bases, there was a span of 13 bases.

The chain is built from TRBV2 and TRBJ2-1; 9 nucleotides match TRBD2. The CDR3 loop spans 17 amino acids. With V trimmed by 1 base and J by 0 bases, 4 bases remained unmatched. Germline values: CDR1 SNHLY, CDR2 FYNNEI. As DNA, the CDR3 is TGTGCCAGCAGTGAAGTGCCTAGCGGGACCTCCTACAATGAGCAGTTCTTC. Amino acid sequence: CASSEVPSGTSYNEQFF.

The chain links TRBV12-5 to TRBJ2-1; a weak D match, TRBD1 (6 bases). Germline CDR1 reads LGHNT; CDR2 reads FRNRAP. This CDR3 region has 16 residues. The V gene lost 4 bases and the J gene lost 0 bases, with 13 bases spanning the gap. The CDR3 sequence: CASGSGQKSSYNEQFF. CDR3 bases: TGTGCTAGTGGTTCCGGACAGAAAAGCTCCTACAATGAGCAGTTCTTC.

CDR3: CAALDIATEAFF. CDR3 in DNA: TGTGCCGCATTAGACATTGCCACTGAAGCTTTCTTT. The chain uses TRBV2 and TRBJ1-1; no reliable D call. The CDR3 has 12 residues. The V end was cut by 11 bases, the J end by 4 bases, with 14 bases between. Germline V gene data show CDR1 as SNHLY and CDR2 as FYNNEI.

This sequence joins TRBV11-2 and TRBJ2-5; 7 bases agree with TRBD1. CDR3 length: 14 residues. Germline CDR1 and CDR2: SGHAT and FQNNGV. V gave up 3 bases and J gave up 6 bases; unmatched junction bases: 7. As DNA, the CDR3 is TGTGCCAGCAGCTTTGAACAGGGGATGCAGACCCAGTACTTC. It encodes CASSFEQGMQTQYF.

This clone occurred a few times. The V gene is TRBV5-1, the J gene TRBJ2-7, with D possibly being TRBD2 (5 bases). CDR3 size: 13 residues. Trimming cost V 1 base and J 3 bases, with 8 bases left between them. CDR1 is SGHRS and CDR2 is YFSETQ in the germline V gene. The DNA for the CDR3 is TGCGCCAGCAGCTTGCTGGCGGGCTACGAGCAGTACTTC. Residues: CASSLLAGYEQYF. The variable domain in full, with the rest retrieved from reference TRBV5-1 and TRBJ2-7, is KAGVTQTPRYLIKTRGQQVTLSCSPISGHRSVSWYQQTPGQGLQFLFEYFSETQRNKGNFPGRFSGRQFSNSRSEMNVSTLELGDSALYLCASSLLAGYEQYFGPGTRLTVT.

This clone turned up a few times. The chain couples TRBV19 to TRBJ2-7, with a weak D call TRBD2 (6 bases). Germline V lookup: CDR1 LNHDA, CDR2 SQIVND (reference sequence). This CDR3 is built from 13 residues. Deletions cut 4 bases from V and 6 bases from J, with 13 bases between. The CDR3 sequence is CASSTRLDLEQYF. The CDR3, as DNA: TGTGCCAGTAGTACACGACTAGATCTCGAGCAGTACTTC.